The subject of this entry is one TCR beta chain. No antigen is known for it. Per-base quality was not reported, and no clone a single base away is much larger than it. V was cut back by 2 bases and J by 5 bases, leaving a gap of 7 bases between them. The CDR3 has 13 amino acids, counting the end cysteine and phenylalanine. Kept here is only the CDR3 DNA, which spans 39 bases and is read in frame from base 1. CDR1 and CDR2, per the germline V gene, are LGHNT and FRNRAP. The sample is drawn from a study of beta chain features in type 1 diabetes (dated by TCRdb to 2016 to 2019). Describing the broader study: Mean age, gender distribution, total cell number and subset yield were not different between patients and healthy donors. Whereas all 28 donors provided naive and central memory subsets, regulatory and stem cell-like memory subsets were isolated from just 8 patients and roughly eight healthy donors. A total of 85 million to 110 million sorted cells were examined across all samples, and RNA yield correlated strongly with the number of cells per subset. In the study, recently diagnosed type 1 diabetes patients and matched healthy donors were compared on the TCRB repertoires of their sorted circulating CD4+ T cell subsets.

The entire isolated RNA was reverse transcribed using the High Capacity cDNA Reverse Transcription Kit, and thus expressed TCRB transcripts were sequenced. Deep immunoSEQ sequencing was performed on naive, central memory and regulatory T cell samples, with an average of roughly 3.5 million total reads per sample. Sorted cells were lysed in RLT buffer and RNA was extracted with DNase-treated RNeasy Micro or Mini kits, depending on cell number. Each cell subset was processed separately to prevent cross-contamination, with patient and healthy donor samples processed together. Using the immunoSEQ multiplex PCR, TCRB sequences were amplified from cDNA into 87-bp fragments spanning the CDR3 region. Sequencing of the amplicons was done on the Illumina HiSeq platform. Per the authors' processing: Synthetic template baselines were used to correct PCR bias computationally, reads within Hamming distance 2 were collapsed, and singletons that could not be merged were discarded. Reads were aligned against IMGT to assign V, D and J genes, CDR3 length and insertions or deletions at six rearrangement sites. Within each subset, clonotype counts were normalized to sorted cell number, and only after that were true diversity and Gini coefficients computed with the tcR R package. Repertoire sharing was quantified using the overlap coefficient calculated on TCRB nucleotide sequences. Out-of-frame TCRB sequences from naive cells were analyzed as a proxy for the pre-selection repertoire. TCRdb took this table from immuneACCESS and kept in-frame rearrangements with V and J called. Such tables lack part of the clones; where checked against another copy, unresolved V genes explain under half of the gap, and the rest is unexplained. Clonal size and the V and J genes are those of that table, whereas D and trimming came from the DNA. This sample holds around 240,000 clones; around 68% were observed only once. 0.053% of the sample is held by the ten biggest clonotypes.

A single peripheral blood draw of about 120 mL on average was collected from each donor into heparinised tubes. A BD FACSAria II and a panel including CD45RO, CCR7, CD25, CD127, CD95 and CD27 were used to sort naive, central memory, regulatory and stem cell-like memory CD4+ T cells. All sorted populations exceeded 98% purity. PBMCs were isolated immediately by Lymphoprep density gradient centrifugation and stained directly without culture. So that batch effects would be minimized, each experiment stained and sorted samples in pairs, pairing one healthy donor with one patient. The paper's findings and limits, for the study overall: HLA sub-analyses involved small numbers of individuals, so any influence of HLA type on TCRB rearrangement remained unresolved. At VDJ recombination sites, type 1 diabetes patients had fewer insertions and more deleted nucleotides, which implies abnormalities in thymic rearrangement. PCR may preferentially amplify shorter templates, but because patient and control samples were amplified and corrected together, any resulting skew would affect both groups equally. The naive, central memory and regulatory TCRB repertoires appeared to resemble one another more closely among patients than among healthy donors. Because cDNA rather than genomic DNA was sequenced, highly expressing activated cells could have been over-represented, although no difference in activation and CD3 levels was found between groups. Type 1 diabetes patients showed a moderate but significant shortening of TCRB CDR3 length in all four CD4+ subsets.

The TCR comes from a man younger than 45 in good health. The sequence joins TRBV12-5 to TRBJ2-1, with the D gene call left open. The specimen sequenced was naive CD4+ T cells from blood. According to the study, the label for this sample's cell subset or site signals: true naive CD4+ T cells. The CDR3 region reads CASGLRQNNEQFF. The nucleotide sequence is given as TGTGCTAGTGGTTTGAGGCAGAACAATGAGCAGTTCTTC.